This T cell receptor (beta chain) was recorded in a study of T cell responses to AZD1222 COVID-19 vaccine. Whole-study findings and limits: Only 5 or 6 people who got AZD1222 tested seropositive at baseline.

The CDR3 length is 14 residues. The V end was cut by 7 bases, the J end by 5 bases, with 21 bases between. The V gene's germline CDR1 is SQVTM and CDR2 ANQGSEA. This clone was seen once. The target antigen is unknown. Repertoires were generated with immunoSEQ multiplex PCR, while TCRdb's copy carries only in-frame clones and drops some. The sample has around 160,000 clones; under 95% are singletons. This sequence joins TRBV29-1 and TRBJ2-7, with a tentative D call TRBD2 (8 bases). This clonotype originated in an adult in good health. Specimen: peripheral blood, collected on day 0 of AZD1222 vaccination. The CDR3 DNA follows: TGCAGCGCGGGAGGGGGCAGGGGAAGCGACGAGCAGTACTTC. This translates into CSAGGGRGSDEQYF.